This is a list of T cell receptor beta chains from one sample in a study of spatial heterogeneity in lung cancer. TCRdb analysed the 5' RACE reads with MiXCR anew, one entry per CDR3 protein. The sample carries some 110,000 distinct CDR3 sequences, less than 15% recorded once. Sequencing used PBMCs, obtained at follow-up. These TCRs come from a male donor with early-stage non-small cell lung cancer. CDR3s include the opening cysteine and the closing phenylalanine or tryptophan. The order of the fields is J gene, V gene, D gene, clone size, CDR3 protein, CDR3 DNA. The D gene is left open where the match is weak. The listing skips clone size in some rows; elsewhere it reads once, few, many or a size class.

TRBJ2-6 | TRBV15 | - | - | CATSRDPRSGANVLTF | TGTGCCACCAGCAGAGATCCCCGCTCTGGGGCCAACGTCCTGACTTTC
TRBJ1-5 | TRBV10-3 | TRBD1 | - | CAISESGTEPQHF | TGTGCCATCAGTGAGAGCGGGACAGAGCCCCAGCATTTT
TRBJ1-6 | TRBV7-9 | - | - | CASSLEQMVVSPLHF | TGTGCCAGCAGCTTAGAACAAATGGTGGTTTCACCCCTCCACTTT
TRBJ2-1 | TRBV7-3 | TRBD1 | few | CASSTRTGAEQFF | TGTGCCAGCAGCACCCGAACAGGGGCTGAGCAGTTCTTC
TRBJ2-2 | TRBV5-1 | - | - | CASSTKGTTGELFF | TGCGCCAGCAGCACAAAGGGAACCACCGGGGAGCTGTTTTTT
TRBJ1-3 | TRBV28 | - | many | CASSLGAGGNTIYF | TGTGCCAGCAGTTTGGGGGCAGGTGGAAACACCATATATTTT
TRBJ1-1 | TRBV7-9 | TRBD1 | - | CASSQDRDNEAFF | TGTGCCAGCAGCCAGGACAGGGATAATGAAGCTTTCTTT
TRBJ1-1 | TRBV6-1 | - | - | CVTTRVWGLGNTEAFF | TGTGTCACCACCCGGGTTTGGGGCCTCGGGAACACTGAAGCTTTCTTT
TRBJ2-7 | TRBV5-1 | TRBD1 | many | CASSGQGGSEQYF | TGCGCCAGCAGCGGACAGGGGGGGTCCGAGCAGTACTTC
TRBJ1-2 | TRBV10-1 | - | few | CASSSLRGAGYTF | TGCGCCAGCTCATCCCTTCGAGGAGCTGGCTACACCTTC
TRBJ1-5 | TRBV4-3 | - | - | CASSQDLGNSNQPQHF | TGCGCCAGCAGCCAAGATCTGGGAAATAGCAATCAGCCCCAGCATTTT
TRBJ2-7 | TRBV5-1 | - | - | CASSWGSSSYEQYF | TGCGCCAGCAGCTGGGGGTCCAGCTCCTACGAGCAGTACTTC
TRBJ1-5 | TRBV2 | TRBD1 | - | CASSRDRAIVNQPQHF | TGTGCCAGCAGTCGCGACAGGGCGATCGTCAATCAGCCCCAGCATTTT
TRBJ2-7 | TRBV6-2/TRBV6-3 | TRBD1 | - | CASSYPPGQGYEQYF | TGTGCCAGCAGTTACCCTCCGGGACAGGGGTACGAGCAGTACTTC
TRBJ1-2 | TRBV2 | TRBD1 | - | CASRSDRGLYGYTF | TGTGCCAGCCGCTCGGACAGGGGACTCTATGGCTACACCTTC
TRBJ2-4 | TRBV7-2 | - | - | CASSLSAKNIQYF | TGTGCCAGCAGCCTCTCGGCCAAAAACATTCAGTACTTC
TRBJ2-1 | TRBV3-1 | - | few | CASSQNGRGHNEQFF | TGTGCCAGCAGCCAAAATGGGCGGGGCCACAATGAGCAGTTCTTC
TRBJ1-1 | TRBV18 | - | - | CASSLGRTPLNTEAFF | TGTGCCAGCTCCTTGGGAAGGACACCACTCAACACTGAAGCTTTCTTT
TRBJ1-6 | TRBV6-5 | - | - | CASSLQGRRSPLHF | TGTGCCAGCAGTCTCCAGGGCCGAAGGTCACCCCTCCACTTT
TRBJ2-3 | TRBV28 | TRBD2 | few | CASSLSGGRDTQYF | TGTGCCAGCAGTCTTAGCGGGGGAAGAGATACGCAGTATTTT
TRBJ1-2 | TRBV19 | - | - | CASSPIGGLNYGYTF | TGTGCCAGTAGCCCCATTGGGGGCCTGAACTATGGCTACACCTTC
TRBJ2-7 | TRBV6-5 | - | many | CASSYTWKQGSSYEQYF | TGTGCCAGCAGTTATACGTGGAAGCAGGGATCATCCTACGAGCAGTACTTC
TRBJ2-2 | TRBV4-1 | - | - | CASSQDQIYTGELFF | TGCGCCAGCAGCCAAGATCAGATTTACACCGGGGAGCTGTTTTTT
TRBJ2-5 | TRBV28 | TRBD1 | - | CASSPTPEGTAQSPNQETQYF | TGTGCCAGCAGCCCAACGCCAGAAGGGACAGCCCAATCCCCCAACCAAGAGACCCAGTACTTC
TRBJ1-2 | TRBV5-1 | TRBD1 | few | CASSLEGQNYGYTF | TGCGCCAGCAGCTTGGAGGGACAGAACTATGGCTACACCTTC
TRBJ2-1 | TRBV27 | TRBD2 | few | CASSSTSGGSVF | TGTGCCAGCAGTTCCACTAGCGGGGGTTCCGTCTTC
TRBJ1-1 | TRBV10-3 | - | few | CAISESQLTEAFF | TGTGCCATCAGTGAGAGTCAGCTTACTGAAGCTTTCTTT
TRBJ1-2 | TRBV6-2/TRBV6-3 | - | many | CASIGGDYGYTF | TGTGCCAGCATCGGAGGGGACTATGGCTACACCTTC
TRBJ1-6 | TRBV27 | - | many | CASTFQGTNSPLHF | TGTGCCAGCACCTTCCAGGGTACTAATTCACCCCTCCACTTT
TRBJ2-7 | TRBV20-1 | - | - | CSARKGEKGLPHF | TGCAGTGCTAGAAAAGGGGAAAAGGGGCTCCCCCACTTC
TRBJ2-2 | TRBV5-4 | TRBD1 | - | CASSVGTGSGELFF | TGTGCCAGCAGCGTGGGGACAGGGTCCGGGGAGCTGTTTTTT
TRBJ1-1 | TRBV9 | - | many | CASSPLRQGGVTEAFF | TGTGCCAGCAGCCCCCTCCGTCAGGGTGGAGTCACTGAAGCTTTCTTT
TRBJ1-5 | TRBV28 | TRBD1 | few | CASSLSGGGGQPQHF | TGTGCCAGCAGTTTATCAGGGGGCGGCGGTCAGCCCCAGCATTTT
TRBJ1-3 | TRBV11-2 | TRBD1 | - | CASSLDGTGVRGNTIYF | TGTGCCAGCAGCTTAGATGGTACAGGGGTCCGGGGAAACACCATATATTTT
TRBJ2-7 | TRBV5-1 | TRBD1 | few | CASSPGTGVSYEQYF | TGCGCCAGCAGCCCCGGGACAGGGGTTTCCTACGAGCAGTACTTC
TRBJ1-2 | TRBV24-1 | - | few | CATSSNRDYGYTF | TGTGCCACCAGTTCGAATCGGGACTATGGCTACACCTTC
TRBJ2-5 | TRBV7-3 | - | few | CASSLSPRETQYF | TGTGCCAGCAGCTTATCACCACGGGAGACCCAGTACTTC
TRBJ2-5 | TRBV27 | - | - | CASSSPRRSPQTQYF | TGTGCCAGCAGTTCGCCCCGGAGGTCGCCGCAGACCCAGTACTTC